This T cell receptor beta chain is from a study of cytomegalovirus exposure and HLA in healthy donors (TCRdb year 2017). About the full investigation: According to an earlier analysis of a few hundred of the donors, 150 million to 200 million T cells yielded 117 million unique TCR beta sequences and 276 Gb of sequence data. Around 330 gigabases of sequencing data and about 92 million unique TCR sequences made up an early release that covered approximately 650 HLA-typed donors. The genetic ancestry cluster associated with self-reported Caucasian donors included about 84% of the roughly 400 genotyped donors. The aim of the study was to test whether cataloging public T cell receptors could identify signatures of past pathogen exposure. Using immunosequencing, the study profiled T cell repertoires from about 650 subjects and related those repertoires to cytomegalovirus serostatus. Along with the 666-subject first cohort, a separate validation cohort of over a hundred different subjects was used. To predict cytomegalovirus infection status, the study combined high-throughput TCR immunosequencing, statistical association of individual TCRs with disease status, and machine learning. A later analysis re-examined previously published TCR beta repertoires from about 700 donors and added high-resolution HLA genotyping to investigate patterns of TCR occurrence. In the later analysis, no new phenotypic data were used to find candidate immune exposures; instead, reliance was placed on TCR beta sequences and their occurrence across donors. An earlier analysis of several hundred of the donors applied high-throughput TCR beta sequencing to assess whether each TCR beta V gene segment acted as functional or pseudogenic. Donor age, sex, ethnicity and CMV serostatus were compiled alongside the repertoire data. In a later genetic analysis, genome-wide SNP genotypes for about three fifths of the roughly 670 donors were used, and that subset was treated as a discovery cohort. Every repertoire in the discovery cohort had been generated on one and the same sequencing platform. HLA typing included class I and class II loci at four-digit resolution. The number of typed donors differed by locus: about 620-630 for A, B, C, DRB1 and DQB1; some 540 for DQA1; about 600 for DPA1; and about 450 for DPB1. Four or five DR-DQ haplotypes were handled as single units for association and clustering, since linkage in the cohort was strong. Among several hundred genotyped donors of the cohort, an average of roughly 230,000 unique TCR beta nucleotide sequences was sequenced per donor, of which roughly 17% were non-productive. The study at large found these results: Sequencing depth was assumed to be roughly uniform across donors in the presence/absence analyses, though that assumption may not hold. When HLA alleles, especially DR and DQ, strongly co-occurred, TCR associations were difficult to assign to individual alleles. Broadly in line with IMGT annotations, most TCR beta V segments showed up in productive rearrangements about 90% or about 30% of the time in an earlier analysis of several hundred of the donors. Because HLA typing was unavailable for some donors at each locus, only the typed subset was used in association tests. For the cohort, immune exposure information was limited to CMV serostatus. According to a later analysis, most CMV-associated TCR beta chains appeared to be HLA-restricted, and the HLA associations seemed to be driven largely by CMV exposure. The cohort was sequenced for TCR beta chains only, and without alpha or paired-chain data the features that could be detected were limited. According to the authors, the approach could potentially be generalized to other disease states and immunological phenotypes. Linkage disequilibrium might explain the correlated functional status among segregating V segments, but an unknown experimental factor could not be excluded. A later analysis found that HLA-associated TCR beta chains were more clonally expanded and had lower generation probabilities than equally common non-associated chains. Three of the identified cytomegalovirus-associated TCR beta chains were confirmed in vitro to be specific for cytomegalovirus antigens. The study listed 150 to 200 TCR beta chains as associated with cytomegalovirus. About 17 rarely observed V segments, including chromosome 9 orphons, were excluded from the earlier analysis of several hundred of the donors because counts were too low. Most TCR sequences were observed very rarely across donors, whereas some public TCRs were present in many individuals. A later genetic analysis reported fewer N-insertions in productive TCRs among donors in an Asian-associated ancestry cluster than the roughly 650-donor mean. A group of highly shared sequence variants was considered likely to be a technical artifact of the sequencing pipeline. A further reported finding was that TCR beta sequences accurately predicted the HLA-A and HLA-B alleles for most subjects in the first cohort. The classifier was reported to diagnose cytomegalovirus status with high specificity and sensitivity in both the original cohort and the validation cohort. A later analysis associated about 17,000 TCR beta sequences with specific HLA alleles at a false discovery rate of 0.05. In a later analysis, TCR association rates were found to vary across HLA loci, with the most associated TCRs seen for DRB1 alleles and the fewest for HLA-C alleles. In a later analysis, several top co-occurrence clusters were reported to appear linked to parvovirus B19, influenza, CMV and Epstein-Barr virus. The 87-base-pair reads could not distinguish some IMGT-functional V segments, including TRBV6-2 and TRBV6-3, so those segments were excluded. V-gene and J-gene trimming of TCR beta chains was associated with a missense DCLRE1C variant in a later genetic analysis, and the association was replicated in an independent cohort.

The cohort consisted of some 670 healthy bone marrow donors. At the time of sampling, every cohort member was nominally healthy, though immune exposures that went unrecorded were likely present. The donor tested CMV seronegative, placing the donor among the 350 to 400 seronegative members of the cohort. A peripheral blood sample was provided by each donor, and peripheral blood mononuclear cells were used for TCR beta sequencing. The Qiagen DNeasy Blood Extraction Kit was used to extract genomic DNA from the blood cell samples. The CDR3 measures 13 amino acids from cysteine to phenylalanine. CDR3 DNA only is kept here, 39 bases in frame from base 1. The germline V gene (reference sequence) sets CDR1 to WNHNN and CDR2 to SYGVQD. Unmatched junction bases come to 0, with V trimmed by 2 bases and J by 4 bases. About this clone: It lacks a known antigen. There are no base qualities to consult, and no much larger clone falls within one base.

The library was built by means of the immunoSEQ multiplex PCR assay. A mixture of 60 forward primers for TCR Vbeta segments and 13 reverse primers for TCR Jbeta segments was used in the multiplex PCR. A multiplex PCR assay on genomic DNA amplified the CDR3 region of rearranged TCR beta genes. Amplified TCR beta libraries were sequenced as 87-base-pair reads on the Illumina HiSeq System. Turning to the authors' computational methods: Across the 500 to 700 repertoires, a later analysis counted 80 million or so unique TCR beta chains, around 10 million of which were shared by at least two donors. A nearest-neighbor algorithm error-corrected the raw reads and collapsed the reads into unique sequences, merging closely related sequences to remove PCR and sequencing errors. Alignment of CDR3 sequences to IMGT reference sequences was used to assign V, D and J gene segments. For a sequence to be retained, at least a six-nucleotide match to both a V gene segment and a J gene segment was required. A rearrangement counted as productive if the CDR3 had no stop codons and remained in frame with V and J, and every other rearrangement counted as non-productive. CDR3 was defined by IMGT convention, running from the second conserved V-encoded cysteine to the conserved J-encoded phenylalanine. In an earlier analysis of more than 550 of the donors, sequences lacking an unambiguous match to a single V gene segment were excluded. An earlier analysis of 587 of the donors classified V segments as functional when productive rearrangements were above 56.7% and as segregating when the standard deviation between donors was above 5%. A statistical classification framework was built for diagnosing cytomegalovirus status from the catalog of TCR beta chain sequences. A later analysis assigned V and J genes by comparing TCR nucleotide sequences with IMGT/GENE-DB human TR gene sequences. In a later analysis, CDR3 sequences and most-parsimonious VDJ recombination scenarios were assigned using the TCRdist pipeline. In a later analysis, every TCR beta chain was defined by the combination of its CDR3 amino acid sequence and its V-gene family, and reads without a unique V-gene family were dropped. As a way to deal with suspected cross-contamination and a sequencing artifact, a later analysis dropped roughly 620 nucleotide sequences that were highly shared and had low generation probability. In a later analysis, a clonal expansion index for each public chain was calculated from normalized within-repertoire ranks of inferred template counts. A later analysis computed generation probabilities with a VDJ recombination model fitted to out-of-frame rearrangements, and checked the results against IGoR. Hypergeometric tests were used in a later analysis to score TCR-TCR, TCR-HLA and TCR-CMV co-occurrence, with a repertoire-size bias correction applied to the TCR pairs. False discovery rates were estimated in a later analysis by permuting HLA or CMV assignments 20 times. In a later analysis, co-occurring TCRs were grouped using DBSCAN, and TCRdist sequence similarity was added for clustering within HLA-allele-positive subsets. Co-occurrence clustering excluded repertoires with fewer than 30,000 or more than 120,000 public chains, plus five with anomalous nucleotide sharing. TCRdb took this table from immuneACCESS and kept in-frame rearrangements with V and J called. Such tables lack part of the clones; where checked against another copy, unresolved V genes explain under half of the gap, and the rest is unexplained. The DNA gave D and trimming, while V, J and clone size come from that table. The sample records about 220,000 clones, over 80% of which are singletons. The ten biggest clones cover 0.71% of the sample.

The chain is encoded by TRBV10-1 joined to TRBJ1-2, with 8 junctional bases fitting TRBD1. This clonotype was sampled from a boy between 2 and 10 years old in good health and CMV-seronegative. The sample taken for sequencing was PBMCs. DNA sequence: TGCGCCAGCAGTGAGGACAGGGGCTATGGCTACACCTTC. It encodes CASSEDRGYGYTF.